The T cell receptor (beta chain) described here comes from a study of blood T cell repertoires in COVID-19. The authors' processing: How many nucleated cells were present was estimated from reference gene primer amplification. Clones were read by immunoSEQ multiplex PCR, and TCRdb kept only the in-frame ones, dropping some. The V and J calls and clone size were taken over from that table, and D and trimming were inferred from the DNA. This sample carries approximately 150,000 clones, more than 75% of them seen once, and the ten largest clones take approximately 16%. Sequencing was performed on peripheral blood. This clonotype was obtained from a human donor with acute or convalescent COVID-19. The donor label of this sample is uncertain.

CDR3 bases: TGTGCCAGCTATAAAGATACTAGCGGGTACAATGAGCAGTTCTTC. Its translation: CASYKDTSGYNEQFF. V and J are TRBV6-5 and TRBJ2-1; 9 bases line up with TRBD2. The CDR3 covers 15 residues. Germline V gene data show CDR1 as MNHEY and CDR2 as SVGAGI. V shed 8 bases and J 4 bases; nucleotides not matched to a gene: 9.